This T cell receptor (beta chain) derives from a study of vaccination effects on CD4 cells after COVID-19. Study summary: After the second dose, samples were taken at median day 72.

Deletions cut 2 bases from V and 3 bases from J, with 10 bases between. This CDR3 is built from 14 residues. CDR1 is LGHDT, CDR2 YNNKEL, per germline (reference sequence). Of note for this clone: As yet, its antigen is unknown.

Expansion of antigen-specific CD4+ T cells with viral peptide pools was carried out by the ViraFEST assay before sequencing. Once cultured for roughly nine days, the cells underwent separation to obtain CD4+ T cells. Participants received two doses of either the BNT162b2 or mRNA-1273 vaccine. Having tested negative for nucleocapsid antibodies, the vaccine recipients showed no prior SARS-CoV-2 infection. This table comes from immunoSEQ multiplex PCR, and its TCRdb copy is limited to in-frame clones, with some not included. Of 80,000 to 95,000 clones in the sample, 77% were seen once. The V call is TRBV3-1 (or the pseudogene TRBV3-2), the J call TRBJ2-5; D might be TRBD1 (6 bases). Sequencing was performed on CD4+ T cells from PBMCs cultured with HCoV-OC43 spike peptides, taken after COVID-19 vaccination. The subset was: HCoV-OC43 spike overlapping peptide pool stimulation. This clonotype was obtained from a human donor who received a COVID-19 vaccine. DNA of the CDR3: TGTGCCAGCAGCCAACGGGCAGGGGAAGAGACCCAGTACTTC. Its protein is CASSQRAGEETQYF.